The 21 T cell receptor beta chains in this list originate from one sample, sequenced in a study of cytomegalovirus exposure and HLA in healthy donors. Amplification used 60 Vbeta primers and 13 Jbeta primers. Sequencing was performed with immunoSEQ multiplex PCR; in TCRdb, only in-frame clones are kept and a portion is missing. The sample includes around 150,000 clones, around 65% of them seen just once. The sequenced sample was PBMCs. The receptors come from a male donor in good health and CMV-seronegative.

This clone was detected only a few times. At one end the junction does not follow the germline gene, possibly because of a read error. The chain links TRBV5-8 to TRBJ1-2; D not certain. The germline gives CDR1 SGHTS, CDR2 YDEGEE. The CDR3 contains 11 residues. CDR3 residues: CASSLQLGSTF. The CDR3 DNA is TGTGCCAGCAGCTTGCAACTGGGCTCCACCTTC.

The V gene is TRBV6-1, the J gene TRBJ2-3, with 12 bases lining up with TRBD2. Per germline, CDR1 MNHNS and CDR2 SASEGT. V shed 6 bases and J 0 bases; nucleotides not matched to a gene: 1. The CDR3 extends over 15 amino acids. CDR3 DNA sequence: TGTGCCAGCAGGGGGACTAGCGGGAGCACAGATACGCAGTATTTT. Translated: CASRGTSGSTDTQYF.

This clone came up a few times. The genes are TRBV7-6 and TRBJ2-7; no clear D. CDR1 is SGHVS and CDR2 is FNYEAQ in the germline V gene. The CDR3 is made up of 13 amino acids. Trimming removed 1 base at V and 2 bases at J, with 6 bases between. The CDR3: CASSLERAYEQYF. In nucleotides, the CDR3 is TGTGCCAGCAGCTTAGAACGGGCCTACGAGCAGTACTTC.

This clone was seen only a few times. The chain links TRBV19 to TRBJ1-6; no clear D. CDR1 LNHDA and CDR2 SQIVND come from the germline V gene (reference sequence). There are 15 residues in the CDR3. V was pared by 3 bases and J by 5 bases, with 11 bases between. The chain's CDR3 is CASSIQAVDNSPLHF. Written as DNA, the CDR3 is TGTGCCAGTAGTATCCAGGCCGTAGATAATTCACCCCTCCACTTT.

The J gene is TRBJ2-1, the V gene TRBV6-6, with TRBD1 matching 8 bases. The CDR3 has 15 amino acids. CDR1 is MNHNY and CDR2 is SVGAGI in the germline V gene (reference sequence). The V segment lost 5 bases and the J segment 7 bases; nucleotides outside the gene matches: 10. CDR3 in amino acids: CASSPTGQGWNEQFF. DNA of the CDR3: TGTGCCAGCAGTCCAACCGGACAGGGTTGGAATGAGCAGTTCTTC.

This clone was seen more than once but under ten times. The chain combines TRBV14 with TRBJ2-1, with 9 positions matching TRBD2. Germline loops: CDR1 SGHDN, CDR2 FVKESK. CDR3 length: 19 amino acids. With V trimmed by 1 base and J by 6 bases, 16 bases remained unmatched. The CDR3 loop reads CASSQVPGLAHRTSNEQFF. In DNA form, the CDR3 reads TGTGCCAGCAGCCAAGTCCCGGGACTAGCCCACCGGACGTCCAATGAGCAGTTCTTC.

This chain uses TRBV2 with TRBJ2-1; 8 positions agree with TRBD2. There are 14 residues in the CDR3. V lost 3 bases and J lost 8; bases outside the gene matches: 6. Germline values: CDR1 SNHLY, CDR2 FYNNEI. The CDR3 sequence is CASSERGVFYEQFF. The CDR3 DNA is TGTGCCAGCAGTGAGCGGGGGGTGTTCTATGAGCAGTTCTTC.

The rearrangement links TRBV30 to TRBJ2-1; the D gene is possibly TRBD2 (5 bases). Germline V gene lookup returns CDR1 GTSNPN and CDR2 SVGIG (reference sequence). V was shortened by 1 base and J by 3 bases, with 22 bases between the two germline ends. The CDR3 loop spans 18 amino acids. The CDR3 DNA reads as TGTGCCTGGAGTGAGGACTGGTTGGGCAGGCCAGACTACAATGAGCAGTTCTTC. Amino acids: CAWSEDWLGRPDYNEQFF.

This clone showed up just once. The gene calls are TRBV9 and TRBJ2-5; tentative D call: TRBD2 (6 bases). Germline lookup yields CDR1 SGDLS and CDR2 YYNGEE. V was pared by 4 bases and J by 2 bases, with 15 bases between. CDR3 length: 15 residues. The CDR3 spells CASSPGGAKQETQYF. For the CDR3, the DNA is TGTGCCAGCAGCCCCGGGGGAGCGAAACAAGAGACCCAGTACTTC.

The chain links TRBV2 to TRBJ1-5; 9 nucleotides agree with TRBD1. The V gene end was trimmed by 6 bases and the J gene end by 2 bases; junction bases not matched to a gene: 5. The CDR3 length is 15 residues. Germline V gives CDR1 SNHLY, CDR2 FYNNEI. CDR3 in DNA: TGTGCCAGCAGGGACAGGGGCGGCGGCAATCAGCCCCAGCATTTT. This codes for CASRDRGGGNQPQHF.

This clone was seen just once. V and J are TRBV30 and TRBJ2-7, with D maybe TRBD1 (5 bases). Trimming took off 5 bases at V and 6 bases at J, with 20 bases between the two ends. This CDR3 is 14 amino acids long. Germline lookup yields CDR1 GTSNPN and CDR2 SVGIG (reference sequence). The chain's CDR3 is CAWESGRAVSEQYF. In DNA form, the CDR3 reads TGTGCCTGGGAGTCGGGCAGGGCGGTTTCCGAGCAGTACTTC.

This chain links TRBV10-3 with TRBJ2-5; 8 bases line up with TRBD1. The germline gives CDR1 ENHRY, CDR2 SYGVKD. J gave up 1 base and V 6 bases, and 7 bases lay outside the gene matches. The CDR3 sequence is 15 residues long. This chain's CDR3 is CAISPGQGFQETQYF. CDR3 coding DNA: TGTGCCATCAGCCCCGGACAGGGATTCCAAGAGACCCAGTACTTC.

This chain links TRBV6-5 with TRBJ1-5; D unclear. This CDR3 is 14 amino acids long. The germline V gene encodes CDR1 MNHEY and CDR2 SVGAGI. Between the trimmed V and J ends, which lost 5 bases and 4 bases, there was a span of 12 bases. The CDR3 DNA sequence: TGTGCCAGCAGTAAGGGAGTCCAGAATCAGCCCCAGCATTTT. Its translation: CASSKGVQNQPQHF.

As for this clone: An end of the junction differs from the germline gene, which may be a read error. The chain carries TRBV5-1 and TRBJ2-1; a possible D gene is TRBD2 (6 bases). This CDR3 comprises 15 residues. Per germline, CDR1 SGHRS and CDR2 YFSETQ. The CDR3 DNA reads as TGCGCCAGCAGCTTGGCCCTGGCTGCTGAGGCGGGATGGATCTTC. This translates into CASSLALAAEAGWIF.

This clone came up a few times. This chain joins TRBV11-3 and TRBJ1-2, with D tentatively TRBD1 (5 bases). The germline V gene encodes CDR1 SGHNT and CDR2 YENEEA. Trimming shortened V by 2 bases and J by 5 bases, and 21 bases separated the two germline ends. The CDR3 runs 17 residues. CDR3 sequence reads: CASSLTPRVRERYGYTF. The CDR3 DNA is TGTGCCAGCAGCTTAACCCCTCGGGTCAGGGAAAGGTATGGCTACACCTTC.

The chain links TRBV19 to TRBJ1-1; D uncertain. The CDR3 extends over 16 amino acids. V was pared by 5 bases and J by 0 bases, with 16 bases between. CDR1 is LNHDA and CDR2 is SQIVND in the germline V gene (reference sequence). CDR3 nucleotides: TGTGCCAGTAGTCCCCCCGCTACGAAAGTGAACACTGAAGCTTTCTTT. Its translation is CASSPPATKVNTEAFF.

The V call is TRBV13, the J call TRBJ1-2; no definite D call. In germline, CDR1 is PRHDT, CDR2 FYEKMQ (reference sequence). The CDR3 runs 12 residues. V dropped 0 bases and J dropped 8 bases, with 7 bases sitting between them. CDR3 DNA: TGTGCCAGCAGCTTAGGAAGCCGAGGCTACACCTTC. Its translation: CASSLGSRGYTF. Combining the CDR3 with reference TRBV13 and TRBJ1-2 gives the whole variable domain AAGVIQSPRHLIKEKRETATLKCYPIPRHDTVYWYQQGPGQDPQFLISFYEKMQSDKGSIPDRFSAQQFSDYHSELNMSSLELGDSALYFCASSLGSRGYTFGSGTRLTVV.

This clone was seen more than once but under ten times. The chain recombines TRBV4-3 with TRBJ2-3, with D unresolved. V gave up 3 bases and J gave up 2 bases, with 12 bases separating them. In germline, CDR1 is LGHNA, CDR2 YSLEER. The CDR3 loop spans 15 amino acids. This CDR3 is CASSQGDAITDTQYF. DNA for the CDR3: TGCGCCAGCAGCCAGGGCGACGCCATCACAGATACGCAGTATTTT.

The chain combines TRBV9 with TRBJ2-1, with 7 bases that match TRBD1. The germline V gene encodes CDR1 SGDLS and CDR2 YYNGEE. Unmatched junction bases numbered 6, after V lost 3 bases and J lost 6 bases. This CDR3 is built from 14 residues. CDR3 sequence: CASSGYRGFNEQFF. The DNA for the CDR3 is TGTGCCAGCAGCGGGTACAGGGGCTTCAATGAGCAGTTCTTC.

The chain employs TRBV4-1 and TRBJ2-1; tentatively, D is TRBD1 (5 bases). This CDR3 has 14 amino acids. CDR1 is MGHRA and CDR2 is YSYEKL in the germline V gene. Deletions cut 1 base from V and 6 bases from J, with 10 bases between. CDR3 nucleotide sequence: TGCGCCAGCAGCCAAGCCCCAGGGTCCAATGAGCAGTTCTTC. Translating it yields CASSQAPGSNEQFF.

As DNA, the CDR3 is TGTGCCAGCAGCTTAGTTCCTGAGAATCAGCCCCAGCATTTT. It is translated as CASSLVPENQPQHF. V and J are TRBV7-2 and TRBJ1-5; no reliable D call. This CDR3 is built from 14 residues. In germline, CDR1 is SGHTA, CDR2 FQGNSA. With 1 base removed from V and 4 bases from J, the gap between germline ends came to 8 bases. The full variable domain, rest sourced from reference TRBV7-2 and TRBJ1-5, is GAGVSQSPSNKVTEKGKDVELRCDPISGHTALYWYRQSLGQGLEFLIYFQGNSAPDKSGLPSDRFSAERTGGSVSTLTIQRTQQEDSAVYLCASSLVPENQPQHFGDGTRLSIL.